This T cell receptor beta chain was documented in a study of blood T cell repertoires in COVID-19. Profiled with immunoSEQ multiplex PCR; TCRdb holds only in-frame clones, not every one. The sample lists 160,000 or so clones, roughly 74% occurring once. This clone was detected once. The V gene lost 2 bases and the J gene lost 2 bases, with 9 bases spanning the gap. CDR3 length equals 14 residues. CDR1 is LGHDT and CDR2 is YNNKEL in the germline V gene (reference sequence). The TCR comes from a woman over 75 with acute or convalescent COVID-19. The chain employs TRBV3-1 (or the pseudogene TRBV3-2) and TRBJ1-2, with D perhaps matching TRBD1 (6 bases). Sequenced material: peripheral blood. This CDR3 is CASSQRGANYGYTF. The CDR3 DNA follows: TGTGCCAGCAGCCAACGGGGGGCCAACTATGGCTACACCTTC.